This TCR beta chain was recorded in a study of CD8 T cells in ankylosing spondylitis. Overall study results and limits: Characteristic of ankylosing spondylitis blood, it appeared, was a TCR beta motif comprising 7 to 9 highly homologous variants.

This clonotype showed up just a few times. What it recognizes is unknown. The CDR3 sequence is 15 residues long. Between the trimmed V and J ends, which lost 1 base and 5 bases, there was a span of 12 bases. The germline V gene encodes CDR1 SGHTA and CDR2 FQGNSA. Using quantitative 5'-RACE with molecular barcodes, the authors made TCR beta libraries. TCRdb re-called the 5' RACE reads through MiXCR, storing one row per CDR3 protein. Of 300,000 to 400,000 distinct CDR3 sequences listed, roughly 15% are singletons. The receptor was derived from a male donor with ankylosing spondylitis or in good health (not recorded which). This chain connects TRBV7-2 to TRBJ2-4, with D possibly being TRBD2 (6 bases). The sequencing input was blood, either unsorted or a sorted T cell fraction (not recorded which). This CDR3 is CASSLVGGSENIQYF. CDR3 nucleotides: TGTGCCAGCAGCTTAGTCGGAGGGAGTGAAAACATTCAGTACTTC.